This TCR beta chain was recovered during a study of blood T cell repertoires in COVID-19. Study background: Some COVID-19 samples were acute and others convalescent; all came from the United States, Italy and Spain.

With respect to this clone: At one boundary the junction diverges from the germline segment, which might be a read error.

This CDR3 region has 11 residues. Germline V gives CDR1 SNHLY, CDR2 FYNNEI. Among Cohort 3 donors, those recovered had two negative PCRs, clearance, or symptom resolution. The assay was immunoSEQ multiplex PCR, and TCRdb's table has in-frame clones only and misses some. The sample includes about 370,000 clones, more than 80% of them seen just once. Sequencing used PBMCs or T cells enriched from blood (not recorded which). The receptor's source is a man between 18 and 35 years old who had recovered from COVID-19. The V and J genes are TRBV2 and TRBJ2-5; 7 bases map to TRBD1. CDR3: CASSEDRVEYF. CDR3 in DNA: TGTGCCAGCAGCGAAGACAGGGTAGAGTACTTC.